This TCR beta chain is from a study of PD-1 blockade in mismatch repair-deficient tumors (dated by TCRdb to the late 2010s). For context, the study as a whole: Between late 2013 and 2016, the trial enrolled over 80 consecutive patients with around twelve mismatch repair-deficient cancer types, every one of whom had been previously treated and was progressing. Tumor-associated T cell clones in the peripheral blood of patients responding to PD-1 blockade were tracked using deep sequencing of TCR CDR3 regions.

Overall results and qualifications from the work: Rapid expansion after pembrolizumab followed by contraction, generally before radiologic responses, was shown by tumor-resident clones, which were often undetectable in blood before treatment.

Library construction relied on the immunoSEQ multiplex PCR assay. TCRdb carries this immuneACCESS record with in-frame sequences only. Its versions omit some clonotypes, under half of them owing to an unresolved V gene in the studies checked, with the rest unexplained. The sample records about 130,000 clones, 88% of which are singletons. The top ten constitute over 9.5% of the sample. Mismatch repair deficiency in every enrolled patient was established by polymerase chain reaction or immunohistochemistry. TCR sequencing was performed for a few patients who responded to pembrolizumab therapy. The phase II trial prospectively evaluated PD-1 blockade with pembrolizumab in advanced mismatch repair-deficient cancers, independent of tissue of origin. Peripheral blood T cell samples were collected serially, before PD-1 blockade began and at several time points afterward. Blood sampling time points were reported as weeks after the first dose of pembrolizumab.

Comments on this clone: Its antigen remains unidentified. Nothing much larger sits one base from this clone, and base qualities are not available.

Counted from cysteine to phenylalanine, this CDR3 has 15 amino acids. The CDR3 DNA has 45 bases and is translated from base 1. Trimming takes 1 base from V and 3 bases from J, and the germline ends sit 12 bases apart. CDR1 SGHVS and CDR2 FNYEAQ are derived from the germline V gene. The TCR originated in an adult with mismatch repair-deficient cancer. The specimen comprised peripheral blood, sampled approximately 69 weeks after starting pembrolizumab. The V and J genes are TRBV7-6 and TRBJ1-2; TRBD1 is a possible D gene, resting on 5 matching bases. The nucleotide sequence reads TGTGCCAGCAGCTTAGAGGTCGGAGGGGACTATGGCTACACCTTC. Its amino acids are CASSLEVGGDYGYTF.